These 26 T cell receptor beta chains were all obtained from the same sample, sequenced in a study of T cell responses to AZD1222 COVID-19 vaccine. Assay used: immunoSEQ multiplex PCR; TCRdb lists only in-frame clones, some missing. The data hold roughly 200,000 clones, with about 91% observed a single time. The material was peripheral blood, obtained on day 0 of AZD1222 vaccination. Receptors were obtained from an adult in good health.

This chain joins TRBV7-9 and TRBJ2-1; TRBD1 agrees at 8 bases. CDR3 length equals 19 residues. Unmatched junction bases numbered 18, after V lost 4 bases and J lost 4 bases. Germline CDR1 SEHNR, CDR2 FQNEAQ (reference sequence). The CDR3 here is CASSSQRRNGQGLYNEQFF. The CDR3 DNA follows: TGTGCCAGCAGCTCACAGAGACGAAATGGACAGGGCCTTTACAATGAGCAGTTCTTC.

This chain connects TRBV20-1 to TRBJ2-7, with D unclear. Germline-derived CDR1 and CDR2 are DFQATT and SNEGSKA (reference sequence). CDR3 length equals 11 residues. Trimming shortened V by 5 bases and J by 2 bases, and 7 bases separated the two germline ends. The CDR3 region is CSALVTYEQYF. The CDR3 DNA follows: TGCAGTGCTCTAGTAACCTACGAGCAGTACTTC.

The chain has TRBV13 and TRBJ2-5, with 8 bases aligning to TRBD1. The V gene end was trimmed by 5 bases and the J gene end by 5 bases; junction bases not matched to a gene: 7. Germline CDR1 PRHDT, CDR2 FYEKMQ (reference sequence). CDR3 size: 14 residues. The CDR3 DNA is TGTGCCAGCAGCATTACAGGGGGAGGCGAGACCCAGTACTTC. Its translation is CASSITGGGETQYF.

V gene TRBV5-1 combines with J gene TRBJ1-5; TRBD1 matches at 10 bases. V lost 0 bases and J lost 6; bases outside the gene matches: 3. The germline V gene has CDR1 SGHRS and CDR2 YFSETQ. The CDR3 extends over 15 amino acids. The CDR3 bases are TGCGCCAGCAGCTTGGGGACAGGGGGTGGTCAGCCCCAGCATTTT. Protein sequence: CASSLGTGGGQPQHF.

The V gene is TRBV28, the J gene TRBJ1-2, with 10 bases aligning to TRBD1. The CDR3 extends over 15 amino acids. J was trimmed by 4 bases and V by 4 bases; bases with no gene match: 6. Per the germline V gene, CDR1 is MDHEN and CDR2 is SYDVKM. The CDR3 loop is CASSSWDRGGYGYTF. The CDR3 coding sequence is TGTGCCAGCAGTTCCTGGGACAGGGGAGGCTATGGCTACACCTTC.

The V call is TRBV21-1, the J call TRBJ1-3. TRBV21-1 is a listed pseudogene. CDR3 size: 17 residues. CDR3 loop: CASPRGRGRHSGNTIYF. The DNA of the CDR3 is TGTGCCAGCCCCCGGGGGCGTGGGAGGCACTCTGGAAACACCATATATTTT.

DNA of the CDR3: TGTGCCTGGAGTAGGGAAGTCGGTGAAGCTTTCTTT. Amino acid sequence: CAWSREVGEAFF. The chain combines TRBV30 with TRBJ1-1; D gene uncertain. The germline V gene has CDR1 GTSNPN and CDR2 SVGIG (reference sequence). Trimming took off 2 bases at V and 7 bases at J, with 11 bases between the two ends. The CDR3 is 12 amino acids.

The chain uses TRBV2 and TRBJ2-5, with TRBD2 matching 7 bases. The V and J ends lost 11 bases and 4 bases, in that order; junction bases with no gene match: 13. In germline, CDR1 is SNHLY, CDR2 FYNNEI. The CDR3 covers 14 residues. Written as DNA, the CDR3 is TGTGCCCGAAAAGCCCCCGGGGAGGGAGAGACCCAGTACTTC. Translated: CARKAPGEGETQYF.

The V and J genes are TRBV3-1 (or the pseudogene TRBV3-2) and TRBJ2-7, with D perhaps TRBD1 or TRBD2 (5 bases each). Trimming shortened V by 6 bases and J by 4 bases, and 19 bases separated the two germline ends. This CDR3 region has 15 residues. Germline V gives CDR1 LGHDT, CDR2 YNNKEL (reference sequence). CDR3 sequence reads: CASSTYAGTIYEQYF. The DNA of the CDR3 is TGTGCCAGCAGTACATACGCAGGGACCATTTACGAGCAGTACTTC.

The chain carries TRBV5-6 and TRBJ2-7; 9 positions agree with TRBD1. Germline V gives CDR1 SGHDT, CDR2 YYEEEE. The J segment lost 3 bases and the V segment lost 3 bases, leaving 13 bases of the junction unmatched. The CDR3 length is 17 residues. The CDR3 bases are TGTGCCAGCAGCTCTAAGAACAGGGGGCGTTTTGTCTACGAGCAGTACTTC. This translates into CASSSKNRGRFVYEQYF.

The chain has TRBV6-5 and TRBJ1-1; D gene unclear. Trimming removed 0 bases at V and 0 bases at J, with 5 bases between. Germline assignment: CDR1 MNHEY and CDR2 SVGAGI. The CDR3 is 14 residues long. Written as DNA, the CDR3 is TGTGCCAGCAGTTACTCCAACATGAACACTGAAGCTTTCTTT. This gives the protein CASSYSNMNTEAFF.

The rearrangement links TRBV5-6 to TRBJ2-7, with D possibly TRBD1 on 6 matching bases. There are 14 residues in the CDR3. V lost 5 bases to trimming and J lost 3 bases, with 15 bases between them. Germline-derived CDR1 and CDR2 are SGHDT and YYEEEE. The CDR3 loop is CASSPGTPNYEQYF. CDR3 DNA sequence: TGTGCCAGCAGTCCCGGGACACCAAACTACGAGCAGTACTTC.

The chain combines TRBV7-9 with TRBJ2-1; D gene ambiguous. The V gene's germline CDR1 is SEHNR and CDR2 FQNEAQ (reference sequence). The CDR3 length is 17 residues. The germline V and J ends were trimmed by 1 base and 0 bases, with 13 bases remaining between them. The CDR3 region has the DNA TGTGCCAGCAGCTTAGTGGCGGCGCCCAGCTCCTACAATGAGCAGTTCTTC. Protein product: CASSLVAAPSSYNEQFF.

In its sample, this clone was seen once. The chain uses TRBV10-2 and TRBJ2-1; D not certain. V was shortened by 0 bases and J by 10 bases, with 10 bases between the two germline ends. CDR1 is WSHSY and CDR2 is SAAADI in the germline V gene. The CDR3 is 13 residues long. CDR3 DNA: TGCGCCAGCAGTGAGTCACCTATGGGGGAGCAGTTCTTC. Translation: CASSESPMGEQFF.

The CDR3 loop reads CASSLGTAEAFF. DNA of the CDR3: TGTGCCAGCAGCTTAGGGACGGCCGAAGCTTTCTTT. The chain links TRBV11-2 to TRBJ1-1; D ambiguous. The CDR3 covers 12 residues. Germline V gene lookup returns CDR1 SGHAT and CDR2 FQNNGV. V was trimmed by 1 base and J by 8 bases, leaving 8 bases between them.

Notes on this clone: This likely traces to a read error, being one base from a far larger clone. The sample has other DNA sequences that encode this CDR3 too. The genes are TRBV7-3 and TRBJ2-1; TRBD2 aligns across 9 bases. From germline, CDR1 is SGHTA and CDR2 FQGTGA. The CDR3 contains 20 residues. V was pared by 5 bases and J by 5 bases, with 22 bases of the junction left unmatched. CDR3 residues: CASSPGGLIGAGGLHNEQFF. The CDR3 coding sequence is TGTGCCAGCAGCCCGGGAGGCTTAATCGGGGCGGGGGGGCTCCACAATGAGCAGTTCTTC.

V gene TRBV6-6 combines with J gene TRBJ1-1, with 7 bases aligning to TRBD1. Germline trimming cut 5 bases from V and 0 bases from J; bases unmatched to any gene: 15. Germline CDR1 and CDR2: MNHNY and SVGAGI (reference sequence). The CDR3 loop spans 18 amino acids. CDR3 sequence: CASSQHFVRGPMNTEAFF. The CDR3 coding sequence is TGTGCCAGCAGTCAACACTTTGTGAGGGGGCCGATGAACACTGAAGCTTTCTTT.

The chain is built from TRBV5-1 and TRBJ1-2; a weak D match, TRBD1 (5 bases). The CDR3 is made up of 14 amino acids. Germline CDR1 is SGHRS and CDR2 is YFSETQ. The V and J ends lost 4 bases and 8 bases respectively, with 18 bases between them. The CDR3 reads CASSTEGRGDGYTF. The CDR3 region has the DNA TGCGCCAGCAGCACAGAGGGGCGAGGGGACGGCTACACCTTC. The whole variable domain, filled in from reference TRBV5-1 and TRBJ1-2, reads KAGVTQTPRYLIKTRGQQVTLSCSPISGHRSVSWYQQTPGQGLQFLFEYFSETQRNKGNFPGRFSGRQFSNSRSEMNVSTLELGDSALYLCASSTEGRGDGYTFGSGTRLTVV.

The CDR3 DNA reads TGTGCCAGCAGCTTAAACCCAGCGGGGGGCCCAGATACGCAGTATTTT. Its protein is CASSLNPAGGPDTQYF. The V gene is TRBV7-3, the J gene TRBJ2-3; 9 bases agree with TRBD2. This CDR3 contains 16 residues. V shed 1 base, J shed 4 bases, and the junction held 6 bases outside the gene matches. The germline V gene has CDR1 SGHTA and CDR2 FQGTGA. The complete variable domain, with remaining parts taken from reference TRBV7-3 and TRBJ2-3, reads GAGVSQTPSNKVTEKGKYVELRCDPISGHTALYWYRQSLGQGPEFLIYFQGTGAADDSGLPNDRFFAVRPEGSVSTLKIQRTERGDSAVYLCASSLNPAGGPDTQYFGPGTRLTVL.

This chain links TRBV7-9 with TRBJ2-1; D remains ambiguous. Germline CDR1 SEHNR, CDR2 FQNEAQ (reference sequence). The CDR3 runs to 13 residues. The germline V and J ends were trimmed by 1 base and 10 bases, with 11 bases remaining between them. CDR3 in amino acids: CASSLEPAREQFF. DNA for the CDR3: TGTGCCAGCAGCTTAGAGCCAGCCAGGGAGCAGTTCTTC.

The chain has TRBV7-9 and TRBJ1-3; D not resolved. Trimming left V 4 bases short and J 5 bases short, with 6 bases between. Germline V gene data show CDR1 as SEHNR and CDR2 as FQNEAQ (reference sequence). The CDR3 is made up of 12 amino acids. The CDR3 bases are TGTGCCAGCAGCTCGACGAGAAACACCATATATTTT. It is translated as CASSSTRNTIYF.

The CDR3 loop is CASSPDSSYEQYF. As DNA, the CDR3 is TGCGCCAGCAGCCCCGACAGCTCCTACGAGCAGTACTTC. The chain links TRBV4-1 to TRBJ2-7; maybe TRBD1 (5 bases). Trimming left V 4 bases short and J 0 bases short, with 7 bases between. The CDR3 has 13 residues. CDR1 is MGHRA, CDR2 YSYEKL, per germline.

J is TRBJ1-1 and V is TRBV18; TRBD1 matches at 8 bases. V was pared by 4 bases and J by 4 bases, with 5 bases of the junction left unmatched. The CDR3 extends over 14 amino acids. The germline V gene has CDR1 KGHSH and CDR2 LQKENI. The CDR3 nucleotides read TGTGCCAGCTCACGTTTCGACAGGGGCACTGAAGCTTTCTTT. It yields the protein CASSRFDRGTEAFF.

This clone was found once. The DNA of the CDR3 is TGTGCCAGCGGGACGGGACAGGGGGGGCGGCAAGAGACCCAGTACTTC. Its translation: CASGTGQGGRQETQYF. The chain joins TRBV7-2 to TRBJ2-5, with 11 bases lining up with TRBD1. Germline V CDR1 and CDR2: SGHTA, FQGNSA. The CDR3 sequence is 16 residues long. V lost 8 bases, J lost 2 bases, and 10 bases stayed unmatched.

The chain carries TRBV5-4 and TRBJ1-2, with TRBD1 identical over 10 bases. CDR1 and CDR2 (germline): SGHNT, YYREEE (reference sequence). Unmatched junction bases numbered 3, after V lost 4 bases and J lost 6 bases. The CDR3 extends over 13 amino acids. The CDR3 is CASSQGTGDGYTF. CDR3 nucleotide sequence: TGTGCCAGCAGCCAAGGGACAGGGGATGGCTACACCTTC.

The V and J genes are TRBV5-4 and TRBJ1-2; TRBD1 matches at 8 bases. The V and J ends lost 10 bases and 7 bases, in that order; junction bases with no gene match: 9. Germline CDR1 reads SGHNT; CDR2 reads YYREEE (reference sequence). This CDR3 comprises 12 residues. CDR3 DNA: TGTGCCGGAACCGGACAGGGACCTGGCTACACCTTC. It encodes CAGTGQGPGYTF. Complete variable domain (other parts from reference TRBV5-4 and TRBJ1-2): ETGVTQSPTHLIKTRGQQVTLRCSSQSGHNTVSWYQQALGQGPQFIFQYYREEENGRGNFPPRFSGLQFPNYSSELNVNALELDDSALYLCAGTGQGPGYTFGSGTRLTVV.